The next 24 T cell receptor beta chains were all read from a single sample in a study of cytomegalovirus exposure and HLA in healthy donors. The primer mix had 60 Vbeta and 13 Jbeta primers. Sequencing used immunoSEQ multiplex PCR; TCRdb keeps in-frame clones, though not all of them. The data contain some 140,000 clones, approximately 78% of them seen just once; the ten biggest clones take up roughly 7.8%. The source material was PBMCs. Receptor source: a woman in her 50s in good health and CMV-seropositive.

This rearrangement joins TRBV5-1 to TRBJ2-3; possibly TRBD2 for D (6 bases). The length of the CDR3 is 16 residues. In germline, CDR1 is SGHRS, CDR2 YFSETQ. The V end was cut by 1 base, the J end by 0 bases, with 12 bases between. The CDR3 DNA is TGCGCCAGCAGCTTGAGGGCAGGGAGGAGCACAGATACGCAGTATTTT. Translation gives CASSLRAGRSTDTQYF.

The chain has TRBV29-1 and TRBJ2-7; 9 bases match TRBD1. Germline CDR1 reads SQVTM; CDR2 reads ANQGSEA. The ends lost 7 bases at V and 6 bases at J; junction bases unmatched: 13. The CDR3 has 14 amino acids. The CDR3 here is CSAESGTGMGEQYF. For the CDR3, the DNA is TGCAGCGCCGAATCCGGGACAGGGATGGGCGAGCAGTACTTC.

The chain joins TRBV18 to TRBJ2-2; 13 nucleotides align to TRBD2. Trimming at V came to 2 bases and at J to 5 bases, leaving 5 bases not matched to a gene. The CDR3 has 17 residues. The germline CDR1 and CDR2 sequences are KGHSH and LQKENI. The CDR3 bases are TGTGCCAGCTCACCAGGACTAGCGGGAGTGTATACCGGGGAGCTGTTTTTT. Translation gives CASSPGLAGVYTGELFF.

This clone was observed a few times. This chain joins TRBV19 and TRBJ1-5, with 7 bases that match TRBD1. Germline CDR1 reads LNHDA; CDR2 reads SQIVND (reference sequence). V was pared by 3 bases and J by 7 bases, with 6 bases of the junction left unmatched. The CDR3 length is 14 residues. The CDR3 DNA reads TGTGCCAGTAGTATTAGGGACAGCGGCCAGCCCCAGCATTTT. Residues: CASSIRDSGQPQHF.

The chain joins TRBV27 to TRBJ2-1; D possibly corresponds to TRBD1 (6 bases). Germline values: CDR1 MNHEY, CDR2 SMNVEV (reference sequence). The CDR3 consists of 13 residues. V was pared by 4 bases and J by 9 bases, with 13 bases between. For the CDR3, the DNA is TGTGCCAGCAGTTCCCAAGGGGGAGCTGAGCAGTTCTTC. Its protein product is CASSSQGGAEQFF.

To note about this clone: The junction does not match germline at one end; this may be a read error. The V and J genes are TRBV7-2 and TRBJ2-1; maybe TRBD2 (6 bases). Per the germline V gene, CDR1 is SGHTA and CDR2 is FQGNSA. The CDR3 loop spans 13 amino acids. The CDR3 nucleotides read TGTGCCAGCAGCCTAGCGAGAGACAATGAGCAGTTCTTC. Amino acids: CASSLARDNEQFF. Filled out from reference TRBV7-2 and TRBJ2-1, the complete variable domain reads GAGVSQSPSNKVTEKGKDVELRCDPISGHTALYWYRQSLGQGLEFLIYFQGNSAPDKSGLPSDRFSAERTGGSVSTLTIQRTQQEDSAVYLCASSLARDNEQFFGPGTRLTVL.

This rearrangement joins TRBV15 to TRBJ1-1, with D possibly matching TRBD1 (6 bases). V lost 2 bases and J lost 0, with 7 bases in between. Germline assignment: CDR1 LNHNV and CDR2 YYDKDF (reference sequence). The CDR3 sequence is 14 residues long. This chain's CDR3 is CATSRPGVNTEAFF. In DNA, the CDR3 is TGTGCCACCAGCAGACCAGGGGTGAACACTGAAGCTTTCTTT.

The chain carries TRBV30 and TRBJ2-7; D is perhaps TRBD2 (5 bases). This CDR3 spans 12 amino acids. From germline, CDR1 is GTSNPN and CDR2 SVGIG (reference sequence). The V gene lost 0 bases and the J gene lost 5 bases, with 8 bases spanning the gap. CDR3 protein: CAWSVSGNEQYF. Written as DNA, the CDR3 is TGTGCCTGGAGTGTTTCGGGAAACGAGCAGTACTTC.

The sample holds one count of this clone. The rearrangement joins TRBV28 to TRBJ2-2; weak D call: TRBD2 (5 bases). V was clipped by 6 bases and J by 5 bases, with 10 bases between them. The CDR3 extends over 13 amino acids. CDR1 and CDR2 from the germline V gene are MDHEN and SYDVKM. This CDR3 is CASRPSWTGELFF. As DNA, the CDR3 is TGTGCCAGCAGACCTAGCTGGACCGGGGAGCTGTTTTTT.

The gene calls are TRBV2 and TRBJ1-2; D gene uncertain. CDR1 and CDR2 from the germline V gene are SNHLY and FYNNEI. Trimming pared 1 base from V and 4 bases from J, leaving 10 bases between. The CDR3 loop spans 14 amino acids. The CDR3 DNA reads as TGTGCCAGCAGTGAAGGAAACAGTCTCTATGGCTACACCTTC. Its protein product is CASSEGNSLYGYTF. Variable domain in full (rest from reference TRBV2 and TRBJ1-2): EPEVTQTPSHQVTQMGQEVILRCVPISNHLYFYWYRQILGQKVEFLVSFYNNEISEKSEIFDDQFSVERPDGSNFTLKIRSTKLEDSAMYFCASSEGNSLYGYTFGSGTRLTVV.

DNA of the CDR3: TGTGCCAGCAGCCGGACCCGGGGCACTGAAGCTTTCTTT. Encoded protein: CASSRTRGTEAFF. The V call is TRBV6-1, the J call TRBJ1-1; D unresolved. CDR3 length: 13 amino acids. The V and J ends lost 6 bases and 4 bases respectively, with 12 bases between them. Germline loops: CDR1 MNHNS, CDR2 SASEGT.

This chain uses TRBV16 with TRBJ1-5; 7 bases are shared with TRBD1. The germline V gene encodes CDR1 KGHSY and CDR2 FQNENV. With 2 bases clipped from V and 5 bases from J, the junction kept 3 bases outside the gene matches. The CDR3 sequence is 14 residues long. Written as DNA, the CDR3 is TGTGCCAGCAGCCAACAGGGGGAGTATCAGCCCCAGCATTTT. Its translation: CASSQQGEYQPQHF.

This clone is a singleton in its sample. The chain uses TRBV29-1 and TRBJ1-2, with D possibly TRBD1 on 6 matching bases. This CDR3 is built from 12 residues. CDR1 is SQVTM and CDR2 is ANQGSEA in the germline V gene. CDR3 residues: CSGQSGAEVYTF. DNA for the CDR3: TGCAGTGGACAGTCTGGCGCCGAGGTCTACACCTTC.

This rearrangement joins TRBV29-1 to TRBJ2-1, with D perhaps TRBD2 (6 bases). Germline assignment: CDR1 SQVTM and CDR2 ANQGSEA. Trimming shortened V by 3 bases and J by 0 bases, and 15 bases separated the two germline ends. The CDR3 loop spans 16 amino acids. Written as DNA, the CDR3 is TGCAGCGTTGAGAGCGGGCAGGCCGACTCCTACAATGAGCAGTTCTTC. Translated: CSVESGQADSYNEQFF.

The chain has TRBV5-5 and TRBJ1-4, with TRBD1 as a possible D gene (6 bases). The ends were cut back, 4 bases at V and 0 bases at J, with 19 bases in the middle. Germline CDR1 SGHKS, CDR2 YYEKEE (reference sequence). The CDR3 extends over 18 amino acids. CDR3 sequence: CASSEVPQGVATNEKLFF. The DNA for the CDR3 is TGTGCCAGCAGCGAGGTACCACAGGGAGTTGCAACTAATGAAAAACTGTTTTTT.

The rearrangement links TRBV9 to TRBJ2-2, with D perhaps TRBD1 (6 bases). CDR1 and CDR2 from the germline V gene are SGDLS and YYNGEE. The CDR3 sequence is 14 residues long. The germline V and J ends were trimmed by 2 bases and 4 bases, with 9 bases remaining between them. The chain's CDR3 is CASSVGAFTGELFF. In DNA, the CDR3 is TGTGCCAGCAGCGTGGGGGCCTTCACCGGGGAGCTGTTTTTT.

This clone has just one count. This chain uses TRBV27 with TRBJ2-1; TRBD1 is a possible D gene (6 bases). Trimming pared 6 bases from V and 10 bases from J, leaving 19 bases between. In germline, CDR1 is MNHEY, CDR2 SMNVEV (reference sequence). The CDR3 is made up of 14 amino acids. CDR3 bases: TGTGCCAGCAGCCTTTCCAACCAGGGGACGGAGCAGTTCTTC. Encoded protein: CASSLSNQGTEQFF.

This chain joins TRBV19 and TRBJ1-5; weak D call: TRBD1 (5 bases). The CDR3 sequence is 15 residues long. Trimming took 3 bases from V and 1 from J, leaving 10 bases between them. Germline-derived CDR1 and CDR2 are LNHDA and SQIVND (reference sequence). This CDR3 reads CASSIGRASNQPQHF. DNA for the CDR3: TGTGCCAGTAGTATTGGCAGGGCAAGCAATCAGCCCCAGCATTTT. The full variable domain, its missing parts supplied by reference TRBV19 and TRBJ1-5, is DGGITQSPKYLFRKEGQNVTLSCEQNLNHDAMYWYRQDPGQGLRLIYYSQIVNDFQKGDIAEGYSVSREKKESFPLTVTSAQKNPTAFYLCASSIGRASNQPQHFGDGTRLSIL.

Of note for this clone: Lacking the conserved final phenylalanine or tryptophan, this CDR3 likely reflects a read error. It is unclear where the CDR3 begins or ends on the DNA, so no DNA is shown, and the CDR3 is as TCRdb lists it. V gene TRBV6-6 combines with J gene TRBJ1-1; the D segment call TRBD1 is taken from the table without a DNA check. The CDR3 comprises 12 residues, both ends counted. In germline, CDR1 is MNHNY, CDR2 SVGAGI (reference sequence). Here the CDR3 reads CASSPTRQGPFL.

The CDR3, as DNA: TGTGCCAGCAGCTTGGGTCAGGGGGTAAGGGAGACCCAGTACTTC. Protein sequence: CASSLGQGVRETQYF. The chain links TRBV7-6 to TRBJ2-5, with 7 bases that match TRBD1. The V and J ends lost 3 bases and 5 bases, in that order; junction bases with no gene match: 9. Per germline, CDR1 SGHVS and CDR2 FNYEAQ. The CDR3 totals 15 residues.

The V gene is TRBV7-6, the J gene TRBJ2-1, with 10 bases identical to TRBD2. The V segment lost 4 bases and the J segment 5 bases; nucleotides outside the gene matches: 8. Looked up from germline, CDR1 is SGHVS and CDR2 is FNYEAQ. The CDR3 is made up of 16 amino acids. The CDR3 region is CASSYLLAGADNEQFF. Here the CDR3 DNA reads TGTGCCAGCAGCTACCTTCTAGCGGGAGCGGACAATGAGCAGTTCTTC.

This sequence joins TRBV27 and TRBJ1-5; 8 nucleotides align to TRBD1. Trimming removed 6 bases from V and 4 bases from J; junction bases left unmatched: 5. The germline gives CDR1 MNHEY, CDR2 SMNVEV (reference sequence). The CDR3 consists of 14 residues. The CDR3 DNA sequence: TGTGCCAGCAGACCTGGACAGGGAAATCAGCCCCAGCATTTT. It specifies CASRPGQGNQPQHF.

This clone showed up just a few times. The rearrangement links TRBV7-2 to TRBJ1-1; TRBD1 matches 7 bases. The V gene's germline CDR1 is SGHTA and CDR2 FQGNSA. This CDR3 comprises 15 residues. With 4 bases clipped from V and 7 bases from J, the junction kept 12 bases outside the gene matches. The CDR3 DNA reads as TGTGCCAGCAGCTCCCGGGCCAGGGGGTTCAATGAAGCTTTCTTT. Protein: CASSSRARGFNEAFF.

V and J are TRBV15 and TRBJ2-7, with 13 bases lining up with TRBD2. The CDR3 contains 15 residues. The J segment lost 5 bases and the V segment lost 1 base, leaving 2 bases of the junction unmatched. Germline CDR1 reads LNHNV; CDR2 reads YYDKDF (reference sequence). The chain's CDR3 is CATSRGGTSGNEQYF. CDR3 nucleotide sequence: TGTGCCACCAGCAGAGGGGGGACTAGCGGGAACGAGCAGTACTTC. Based on the CDR3 plus reference TRBV15 and TRBJ2-7, the full variable domain is DAMVIQNPRYQVTQFGKPVTLSCSQTLNHNVMYWYQQKSSQAPKLLFHYYDKDFNNEADTPDNFQSRRPNTSFCFLDIRSPGLGDTAMYLCATSRGGTSGNEQYFGPGTRLTVT.